The 14 T cell receptor beta chains listed next were all sequenced from one sample in a study of blood T cells in healthy people across ages. Primed by a sample-barcoded 5' primer and a J-beta primer mix, a second PCR proceeded for 7 to 11 cycles. From the 5' RACE reads, TCRdb called clonotypes with MiXCR, one entry per CDR3 protein. The sample has about 1,400,000 distinct CDR3 sequences, around 39% seen once. The specimen was blood. The receptors originated from a woman under 30 in good health.

This sequence joins TRBV7-9 and TRBJ2-7; TRBD1 or TRBD2 may be the D gene (5 bases each). This CDR3 spans 13 amino acids. V lost 7 bases to trimming and J lost 9 bases, with 19 bases between them. CDR1 and CDR2 from the germline V gene are SEHNR and FQNEAQ (reference sequence). CDR3 amino acids: CASNRAALRGQYF. Here the CDR3 DNA reads TGTGCCAGCAATCGGGCAGCCCTGAGGGGGCAGTACTTC. Together with reference TRBV7-9 and TRBJ2-7, the CDR3 gives the full variable domain: DTGVSQNPRHKITKRGQNVTFRCDPISEHNRLYWYRQTLGQGPEFLTYFQNEAQLEKSRLLSDRFSAERPKGSFSTLEIQRTEQGDSAMYLCASNRAALRGQYFGPGTRLTVT.

V is TRBV27 and J is TRBJ2-1, with 8 positions matching TRBD1. The CDR3 has 14 residues. Trimming took 9 bases from V and 6 from J; bases not matched to a gene: 10. Looked up from germline, CDR1 is MNHEY and CDR2 is SMNVEV (reference sequence). The DNA for the CDR3 is TGTGCCAGTAGTGAGGGACAGGCGGTCAATGAGCAGTTCTTC. It is translated as CASSEGQAVNEQFF.

The chain carries TRBV2 and TRBJ2-1; no reliable D call. This CDR3 contains 15 residues. Germline CDR1 and CDR2: SNHLY and FYNNEI. Deletions cut 6 bases from V and 3 bases from J, with 15 bases between. CDR3 bases: TGTGCCAGCAGCGACGGAGACCTCGGCTACAATGAGCAGTTCTTC. It specifies CASSDGDLGYNEQFF.

This sequence joins TRBV11-2 and TRBJ1-5; the D gene is possibly TRBD1 (6 bases). With 0 bases removed from V and 0 bases from J, the gap between germline ends came to 9 bases. The CDR3 runs to 16 residues. The germline gives CDR1 SGHAT, CDR2 FQNNGV. The CDR3 region is CASSLDGQSSNQPQHF. In DNA, the CDR3 is TGTGCCAGCAGCTTAGACGGACAGAGTAGCAATCAGCCCCAGCATTTT.

V and J are TRBV30 and TRBJ1-1, with D tentatively TRBD1 (5 bases). Germline V lookup: CDR1 GTSNPN, CDR2 SVGIG (reference sequence). The CDR3 runs 12 residues. V shed 2 bases and J shed 4 bases, with 8 bases lying between them. As DNA, the CDR3 is TGTGCCTGGAGTTGGGGGAGCACTGAAGCTTTCTTT. Amino acid sequence: CAWSWGSTEAFF.

The gene calls are TRBV2 and TRBJ1-5, with TRBD1 as a possible D gene (6 bases). This CDR3 has 14 residues. Trimming cost V 8 bases and J 1 base, with 12 bases left between them. Germline CDR1 SNHLY, CDR2 FYNNEI. Here the CDR3 DNA reads TGTGCCAGCGAGCAGGGGTTAAGCAATCAGCCCCAGCATTTT. This translates into CASEQGLSNQPQHF.

In nucleotides, the CDR3 is TGTGCCACCGTAGCGGCCTCCTACGAGCAGTACTTC. It encodes CATVAASYEQYF. The chain is built from TRBV6-1 and TRBJ2-7, with TRBD2 as a possible D gene (6 bases). Germline V gene data show CDR1 as MNHNS and CDR2 as SASEGT. This CDR3 comprises 12 residues. The germline V and J ends were trimmed by 10 bases and 0 bases, with 10 bases remaining between them.

V is TRBV15 and J is TRBJ2-1; D perhaps matches TRBD1 (5 bases). CDR1 LNHNV and CDR2 YYDKDF come from the germline V gene (reference sequence). This CDR3 contains 16 residues. With 0 bases removed from V and 4 bases from J, the gap between germline ends came to 13 bases. As DNA, the CDR3 is TGTGCCACCAGCAGAGATCGGCAGGGTTTTTACAATGAGCAGTTCTTC. Its translation: CATSRDRQGFYNEQFF.

This clonotype was picked up many times. This chain uses TRBV5-1 with TRBJ2-3; 7 bases match TRBD1. Per the germline V gene, CDR1 is SGHRS and CDR2 is YFSETQ. The V gene end was trimmed by 4 bases and the J gene end by 1 base; junction bases not matched to a gene: 6. This CDR3 comprises 15 residues. The CDR3 here is CASSPRDSRTDTQYF. The CDR3 nucleotides are TGCGCCAGCAGCCCTAGGGACAGTCGCACAGATACGCAGTATTTT.

V and J are TRBV7-2 and TRBJ2-5; no clear D. V lost 1 base and J 2 bases, leaving 11 bases between the germline ends. Germline lookup yields CDR1 SGHTA and CDR2 FQGNSA. The CDR3 covers 15 residues. CDR3 DNA: TGTGCCAGCAGCTTAGTCTCGCAGGCGCAAGAGACCCAGTACTTC. Translation gives CASSLVSQAQETQYF.

CDR3 in DNA: TGTGCCAGCAGTTACTCGATAATAACCCCAGATACGCAGTATTTT. Amino acids: CASSYSIITPDTQYF. The genes are TRBV6-6 and TRBJ2-3; the D is unclear. Germline V lookup: CDR1 MNHNY, CDR2 SVGAGI (reference sequence). This CDR3 spans 15 amino acids. Trimming shortened V by 0 bases and J by 4 bases, and 11 bases separated the two germline ends.

The chain joins TRBV5-1 to TRBJ1-2; no clear D. The germline CDR1 and CDR2 sequences are SGHRS and YFSETQ. The CDR3 is 16 residues long. Trimming took 7 bases from V and 0 from J, leaving 19 bases between them. The CDR3 here is CASRAQIGGANYGYTF. CDR3 DNA sequence: TGCGCCAGCCGAGCTCAGATCGGCGGGGCTAACTATGGCTACACCTTC.

This clonotype came up a few times. The J gene is TRBJ1-1, the V gene TRBV4-2, with D possibly matching TRBD1 (5 bases). The germline CDR1 and CDR2 sequences are LGHNA and YNFKEQ. The CDR3 spans 16 residues. V shed 4 bases and J shed 5 bases, with 20 bases lying between them. The CDR3 DNA reads TGTGCCAGCAGCCGCCAATCGGGGGGAACATCGACTGAAGCTTTCTTT. Encoded protein: CASSRQSGGTSTEAFF.

The V and J genes are TRBV4-2 and TRBJ2-2; the match to TRBD2 covers 11 bases. Unmatched junction bases numbered 10, after V lost 0 bases and J lost 7 bases. CDR1 is LGHNA, CDR2 YNFKEQ, per germline. The CDR3 length is 18 residues. CDR3 loop: CASSQDTQTSGAGGELFF. CDR3 nucleotides: TGTGCCAGCAGCCAAGACACCCAGACTAGCGGGGCAGGCGGGGAGCTGTTTTTT.